The 27 T cell receptor beta chains reported below all come from one sample, sequenced in a study of T-cell reconstitution after alpha-beta-depleted transplantation in children (dated by TCRdb to 2016 to 2018). The library was prepared using PCR. Sequencing used an Illumina HiSeq 2500. TCR library preparation used molecular barcoding, with unique molecular identifiers applied to normalize quantification of the TCRbeta repertoire. The raw public reads went through TCRdb reprocessing: fastp at Q25, MiXCR clone calling, in-frame beta chains kept. Identical CDR3 proteins give one entry, which carries the most common genes and DNA. A total of roughly 610,000 distinct CDR3 sequences appear in this sample, 10% to 13% of them only once. The ten largest account for less than 5% of the sample. Sequencing used PBMCs from the stem cell graft donor, obtained from the stem cell graft. The receptors come from a human donor who donated a stem cell graft to a child with acute myeloid leukemia.

This clonotype was counted at least ten times. The CDR3 nucleotides are TGTGCCAGTAGTATAGGGGGGTCCTACAATGAGCAGTTCTTC. It yields the protein CASSIGGSYNEQFF. The chain links TRBV19 to TRBJ2-1; possibly TRBD1 or TRBD2 for D (5 bases each). The CDR3 is made up of 14 amino acids. The germline V gene encodes CDR1 LNHDA and CDR2 SQIVND (reference sequence). V was pared by 1 base and J by 1 base, with 5 bases between.

This clonotype was seen at least ten times. The chain is built from TRBV12-3 or TRBV12-4 and TRBJ2-3; D might be TRBD2 (6 bases). The CDR3 is 15 residues long. V gave up 6 bases and J gave up 9 bases, with 22 bases separating them. The CDR3 protein is CASRPGGLLQRTQYF. The CDR3 DNA sequence: TGTGCCAGCAGGCCCGGAGGGCTTTTGCAGAGGACGCAGTATTTT.

This clonotype was seen ten or more times. The CDR3 here is CASSQVGSGRAGNEQFF. CDR3 nucleotide sequence: TGTGCCAGCAGCCAAGTGGGGAGCGGGAGGGCCGGGAATGAGCAGTTCTTC. The chain recombines TRBV4-2 with TRBJ2-1; TRBD2 agrees at 10 bases. CDR3 length: 17 amino acids. V trimming: 1 base; J trimming: 7 bases; junction bases outside the gene matches: 10. CDR1 and CDR2 from the germline V gene are LGHNA and YNFKEQ.

CDR3 nucleotide sequence: TGCAGTGCCCGAGGGTCCCCAAGCACTGAAGCTTTCTTT. It encodes CSARGSPSTEAFF. This sequence joins TRBV20-1 and TRBJ1-1; no definite D call. Looked up from germline, CDR1 is DFQATT and CDR2 is SNEGSKA (reference sequence). The CDR3 sequence is 13 residues long. Trimming took 6 bases from V and 4 from J, leaving 15 bases between them.

This clonotype was seen ten or more times. V and J are TRBV6-5 and TRBJ2-1; a weak D match, TRBD2 (6 bases). The CDR3 runs to 16 residues. Germline CDR1 MNHEY, CDR2 SVGAGI. Deletions cut 0 bases from V and 8 bases from J, with 17 bases between. The CDR3 reads CASSYSLSGVEDEQFF. The CDR3 DNA sequence: TGTGCCAGCAGTTACTCGTTATCGGGAGTAGAAGATGAGCAGTTCTTC.

The sample holds many counts of this clonotype. The genes are TRBV12-3 or TRBV12-4 and TRBJ1-1; D possibly corresponds to TRBD1 (6 bases). The CDR3 loop spans 13 amino acids. The V end was cut by 5 bases, the J end by 5 bases, with 12 bases between. CDR3 DNA sequence: TGTGCCAGCAGTCCCCAGGGGCGGACTGAAGCTTTCTTT. Its protein is CASSPQGRTEAFF.

The sample holds many counts of this clonotype. V usage is TRBV6-5 and J usage is TRBJ2-3, with 12 bases that match TRBD2. This CDR3 spans 17 amino acids. V dropped 2 bases and J dropped 5; count of bases not matched to a gene: 8. CDR1 and CDR2 from the germline V gene are MNHEY and SVGAGI. In DNA, the CDR3 is TGTGCCAGCAGTTACCCCAGGACTAGCGGGATTATAGATACGCAGTATTTT. Translated, it gives CASSYPRTSGIIDTQYF.

This clonotype was counted between two and nine times. The chain couples TRBV28 to TRBJ2-2; D possibly uses TRBD1 or TRBD2 (5 bases each). Germline values: CDR1 MDHEN, CDR2 SYDVKM. This CDR3 comprises 15 residues. V lost 5 bases, J lost 4 bases, and 14 bases lay in between. The CDR3 loop reads CASSLRDLPTGELFF. Written as DNA, the CDR3 is TGTGCCAGCAGTCTCCGGGACCTCCCCACCGGGGAGCTGTTTTTT.

At least ten counts were recorded for this clonotype. The rearrangement links TRBV7-8 to TRBJ1-5, with D unresolved. Looked up from germline, CDR1 is SGHVS and CDR2 is FQNEAQ. The CDR3 has 13 residues. Trimming cost V 5 bases and J 5 bases, with 10 bases left between them. CDR3 residues: CASSPGLHQPQHF. As DNA, the CDR3 is TGTGCCAGCAGCCCCGGTTTACATCAGCCCCAGCATTTT.

In this sample, this clonotype turned up many times. The chain links TRBV28 to TRBJ1-2; TRBD1 aligns across 7 bases. The germline V gene encodes CDR1 MDHEN and CDR2 SYDVKM. V shed 4 bases and J 3 bases; nucleotides not matched to a gene: 2. The CDR3 runs to 13 residues. The CDR3 reads CASSSGTDYGYTF. Written as DNA, the CDR3 is TGTGCCAGCAGTTCCGGGACAGACTATGGCTACACCTTC.

The chain is built from TRBV3-1 and TRBJ1-4; the D is unclear. Per germline, CDR1 LGHDT and CDR2 YNNKEL (reference sequence). The ends were cut back, 3 bases at V and 0 bases at J, with 5 bases in the middle. This CDR3 has 14 residues. CDR3 bases: TGTGCCAGCAGCCAGAAGACAACTAATGAAAAACTGTTTTTT. This gives the protein CASSQKTTNEKLFF.

This clonotype was observed at least ten times. This chain uses TRBV6-5 with TRBJ2-7; D not certain. Trimming left V 3 bases short and J 5 bases short, with 17 bases between. The CDR3 extends over 15 amino acids. Per germline, CDR1 MNHEY and CDR2 SVGAGI. The CDR3 nucleotides are TGTGCCAGCAGTTATTCGGTAGGGATTAAGGACGAGCAGTACTTC. Protein: CASSYSVGIKDEQYF.

This clonotype has only a few counts. This rearrangement joins TRBV27 to TRBJ2-7, with TRBD2 identical over 14 bases. Germline loops: CDR1 MNHEY, CDR2 SMNVEV (reference sequence). This CDR3 contains 15 residues. V shed 5 bases and J 4 bases; nucleotides not matched to a gene: 4. The CDR3: CASSPRTSGGYEQYF. The CDR3 DNA is TGTGCCAGCAGTCCTCGGACTAGCGGGGGGTACGAGCAGTACTTC.

At least ten counts were recorded for this clonotype. The rearrangement uses TRBV7-2 and TRBJ1-5, with D maybe TRBD1 (5 bases). V lost 1 base and J lost 7, with 14 bases in between. CDR1 is SGHTA, CDR2 FQGNSA, per germline. This CDR3 is 15 amino acids long. DNA of the CDR3: TGTGCCAGCAGCTTAGTACCGGGGGGTGGGCAGCCCCAGCATTTT. Translation: CASSLVPGGGQPQHF.

This clonotype was recorded a few times. The genes are TRBV29-1 and TRBJ2-7, with 10 bases aligning to TRBD1. Germline V CDR1 and CDR2: SQVTM, ANQGSEA. After removal of 7 bases from V and 1 base from J, the junction contained 4 bases not matched to a gene. The CDR3 sequence is 13 residues long. CDR3 bases: TGCAGCGGCCGGGACAGGGGTTCCTACGAGCAGTACTTC. Translating it yields CSGRDRGSYEQYF.

This chain connects TRBV7-6 to TRBJ2-7; 11 nucleotides align to TRBD1. Germline trimming cut 1 base from V and 4 bases from J; bases unmatched to any gene: 9. The CDR3 spans 17 residues. Germline V lookup: CDR1 SGHVS, CDR2 FNYEAQ. The DNA of the CDR3 is TGTGCCAGCAGCTTAGGAGGAGGGGGACAGGGGGGGTACGAGCAGTACTTC. The encoded protein is CASSLGGGGQGGYEQYF.

This clonotype turned up a few times. The rearrangement joins TRBV2 to TRBJ2-7; TRBD2 aligns across 8 bases. The V gene end was trimmed by 8 bases and the J gene end by 4 bases; junction bases not matched to a gene: 4. The V gene's germline CDR1 is SNHLY and CDR2 FYNNEI. This CDR3 is built from 12 residues. The CDR3 DNA reads TGTGCCAGCTGGGGCGGGAGGTACGAGCAGTACTTC. Translated: CASWGGRYEQYF.

This clonotype was recorded many times. The genes are TRBV20-1 and TRBJ2-3; D unclear. Germline-derived CDR1 and CDR2 are DFQATT and SNEGSKA (reference sequence). The CDR3 runs 15 residues. V was pared by 2 bases and J by 0 bases, with 12 bases between. The CDR3 bases are TGCAGTGCTAGATCGAGCGCCCCTAGCACAGATACGCAGTATTTT. This sequence encodes CSARSSAPSTDTQYF.

This clonotype was seen only a few times. The chain couples TRBV29-1 to TRBJ2-1; 9 nucleotides match TRBD1. With 6 bases clipped from V and 3 bases from J, the junction kept 3 bases outside the gene matches. This CDR3 comprises 13 residues. Germline-derived CDR1 and CDR2 are SQVTM and ANQGSEA. The CDR3 reads CSVGQGFYNEQFF. CDR3 in DNA: TGCAGCGTAGGACAGGGGTTCTACAATGAGCAGTTCTTC.

The gene calls are TRBV27 and TRBJ1-6; D is uncertain. The CDR3 is made up of 12 amino acids. The V gene lost 4 bases and the J gene lost 10 bases, with 8 bases spanning the gap. Germline V lookup: CDR1 MNHEY, CDR2 SMNVEV (reference sequence). Here the CDR3 reads CASSWFGSPLHF. The CDR3 DNA is TGTGCCAGCAGTTGGTTCGGGTCACCCCTCCACTTT.

This clonotype was recorded at least ten times. The CDR3 sequence: CASSVRQGATGETQYF. The DNA of the CDR3 is TGTGCCAGCAGCGTTAGGCAGGGGGCGACCGGAGAGACCCAGTACTTC. This sequence joins TRBV9 and TRBJ2-5; TRBD1 agrees at 8 bases. V lost 2 bases and J lost 4; bases outside the gene matches: 10. The CDR3 has 16 residues. In germline, CDR1 is SGDLS, CDR2 YYNGEE.

This chain links TRBV20-1 with TRBJ1-6; weak D call: TRBD1 (5 bases). The V gene's germline CDR1 is DFQATT and CDR2 SNEGSKA (reference sequence). The CDR3 runs 16 residues. This chain's CDR3 is CSAQGAGSDYNSPLHF. CDR3 DNA: TGCAGCGCTCAGGGAGCGGGATCCGACTATAATTCACCCCTCCACTTT.

This chain joins TRBV9 and TRBJ2-3, with a weak D call TRBD2 (6 bases). The CDR3 is made up of 14 amino acids. V lost 3 bases to trimming and J lost 3 bases, with 11 bases between them. Germline CDR1 SGDLS, CDR2 YYNGEE. The DNA for the CDR3 is TGTGCCAGCAGCGCCGCCCTAGCGACAGATACGCAGTATTTT. This encodes CASSAALATDTQYF.

The chain has TRBV9 and TRBJ1-1; a possible D gene is TRBD1 (5 bases). This CDR3 has 15 amino acids. Germline CDR1 and CDR2: SGDLS and YYNGEE. The V gene lost 0 bases and the J gene lost 1 base, with 10 bases spanning the gap. The CDR3 loop is CASSVGGRGNTEAFF. DNA for the CDR3: TGTGCCAGCAGCGTAGGAGGTAGGGGGAACACTGAAGCTTTCTTT.

This clonotype was detected a few times. This chain uses TRBV29-1 with TRBJ1-1; 10 bases align to TRBD1. Per the germline V gene, CDR1 is SQVTM and CDR2 is ANQGSEA. The CDR3 totals 13 residues. The junction had 3 bases not matched to a gene; V was cut back by 4 bases and J by 4 bases. CDR3 loop: CSVGTGGSTEAFF. As DNA, the CDR3 is TGCAGCGTTGGGACAGGGGGTAGCACTGAAGCTTTCTTT. The variable domain in full, completed from reference TRBV29-1 and TRBJ1-1, reads SAVISQKPSRDICQRGTSLTIQCQVDSQVTMMFWYRQQPGQSLTLIATANQGSEATYESGFVIDKFPISRPNLTFSTLTVSNMSPEDSSIYLCSVGTGGSTEAFFGQGTRLTVV.

This clonotype was observed a handful of times. The chain joins TRBV12-3 or TRBV12-4 to TRBJ2-3; D is unresolved. Trimming took off 5 bases at V and 1 base at J, with 13 bases between the two ends. CDR3 length: 15 amino acids. CDR3 bases: TGTGCCAGCAGTACTCCCGTACCCCGCACAGATACGCAGTATTTT. It encodes CASSTPVPRTDTQYF.

This clonotype was recorded many times. The chain couples TRBV20-1 to TRBJ2-3; unclear D gene. Germline V gene data show CDR1 as DFQATT and CDR2 as SNEGSKA (reference sequence). The CDR3 totals 14 residues. V shed 2 bases and J shed 1 base, with 10 bases lying between them. The CDR3 spells CSARLFVGTDTQYF. The CDR3, as DNA: TGCAGTGCTAGACTATTTGTGGGCACAGATACGCAGTATTTT.